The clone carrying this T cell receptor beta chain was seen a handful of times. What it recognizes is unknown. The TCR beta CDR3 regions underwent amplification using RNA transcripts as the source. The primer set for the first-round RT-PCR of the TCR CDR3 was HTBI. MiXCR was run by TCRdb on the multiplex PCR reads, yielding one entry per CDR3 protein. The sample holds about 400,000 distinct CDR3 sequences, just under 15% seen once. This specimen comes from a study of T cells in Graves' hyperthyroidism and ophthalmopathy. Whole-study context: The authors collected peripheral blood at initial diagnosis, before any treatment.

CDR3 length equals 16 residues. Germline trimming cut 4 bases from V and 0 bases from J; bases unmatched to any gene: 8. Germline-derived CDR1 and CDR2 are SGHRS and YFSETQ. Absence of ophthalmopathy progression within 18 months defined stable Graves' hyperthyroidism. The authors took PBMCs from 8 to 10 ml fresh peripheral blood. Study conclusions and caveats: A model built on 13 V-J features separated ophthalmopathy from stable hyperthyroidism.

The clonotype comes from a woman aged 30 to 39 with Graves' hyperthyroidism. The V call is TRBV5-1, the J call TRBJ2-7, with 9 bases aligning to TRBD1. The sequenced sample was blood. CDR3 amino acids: CASSPGTGFPSYEQYF. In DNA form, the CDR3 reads TGCGCCAGCAGCCCTGGGACAGGGTTCCCCTCCTACGAGCAGTACTTC.